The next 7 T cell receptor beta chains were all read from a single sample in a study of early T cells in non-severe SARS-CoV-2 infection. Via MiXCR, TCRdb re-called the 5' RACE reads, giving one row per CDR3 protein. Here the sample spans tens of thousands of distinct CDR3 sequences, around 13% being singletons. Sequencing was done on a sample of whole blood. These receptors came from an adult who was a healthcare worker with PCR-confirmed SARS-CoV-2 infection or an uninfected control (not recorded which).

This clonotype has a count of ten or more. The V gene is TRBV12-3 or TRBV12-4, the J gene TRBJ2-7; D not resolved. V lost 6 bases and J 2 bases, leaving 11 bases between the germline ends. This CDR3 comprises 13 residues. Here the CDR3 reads CASSLGEAYEQYF. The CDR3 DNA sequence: TGTGCCAGCAGCCTGGGTGAGGCCTACGAGCAGTACTTC.

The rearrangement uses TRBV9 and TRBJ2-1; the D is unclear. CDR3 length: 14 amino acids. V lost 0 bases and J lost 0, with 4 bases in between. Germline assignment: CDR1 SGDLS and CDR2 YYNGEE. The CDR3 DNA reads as TGTGCCAGCAGCGTAGACCACTCCTACAATGAGCAGTTCTTC. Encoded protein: CASSVDHSYNEQFF.

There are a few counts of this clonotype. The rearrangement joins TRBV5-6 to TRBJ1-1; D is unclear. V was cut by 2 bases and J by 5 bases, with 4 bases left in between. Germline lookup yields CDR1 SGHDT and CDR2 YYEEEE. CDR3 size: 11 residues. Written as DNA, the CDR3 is TGTGCCAGCAGCTTATGGACTGAAGCTTTCTTT. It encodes CASSLWTEAFF.

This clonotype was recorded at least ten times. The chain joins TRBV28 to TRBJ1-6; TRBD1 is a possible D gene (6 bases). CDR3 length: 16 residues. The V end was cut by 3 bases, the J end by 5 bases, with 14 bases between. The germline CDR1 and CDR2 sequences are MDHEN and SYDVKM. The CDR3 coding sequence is TGTGCCAGCAGTTTTAGGGGGAGAGGGGATAATTCACCCCTCCACTTT. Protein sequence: CASSFRGRGDNSPLHF.

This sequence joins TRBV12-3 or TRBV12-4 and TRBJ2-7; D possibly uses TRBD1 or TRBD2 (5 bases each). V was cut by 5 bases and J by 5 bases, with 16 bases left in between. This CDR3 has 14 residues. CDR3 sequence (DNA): TGTGCCAGCAGTCCATCCGGGACCTGGGACGAGCAGTACTTC. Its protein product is CASSPSGTWDEQYF.

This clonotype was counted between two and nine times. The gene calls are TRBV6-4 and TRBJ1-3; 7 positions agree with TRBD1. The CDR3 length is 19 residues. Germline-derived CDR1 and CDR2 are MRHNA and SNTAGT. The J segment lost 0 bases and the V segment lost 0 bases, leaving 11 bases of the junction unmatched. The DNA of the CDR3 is TGTGCCAGCAGTGACTCAGCACGGGACAGCTGCGACTCTGGAAACACCATATATTTT. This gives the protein CASSDSARDSCDSGNTIYF.

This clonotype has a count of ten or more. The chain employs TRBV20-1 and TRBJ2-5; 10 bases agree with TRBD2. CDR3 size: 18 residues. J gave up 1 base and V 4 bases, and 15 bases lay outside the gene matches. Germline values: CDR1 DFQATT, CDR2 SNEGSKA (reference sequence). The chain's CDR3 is CSATNIETSGFSQETQYF. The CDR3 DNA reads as TGCAGTGCTACAAACATAGAGACTAGCGGGTTTTCCCAAGAGACCCAGTACTTC.